This entry concerns a single T cell receptor (beta chain). Antigen: not known. Germline CDR1 and CDR2: SGHTA and FQGNSA. The CDR3 covers 14 residues. V was trimmed by 2 bases and J by 6 bases, leaving 11 bases between them. With the ViraFEST assay, the study expanded antigen-specific CD4+ T cells using viral peptide pools, then sequenced them. At the end of less than 12 days of culture, CD4+ T cells were isolated. The vaccine given was either BNT162b2 or mRNA-1273, in two doses. None of the vaccinated had previously contracted SARS-CoV-2, and their nucleocapsid antibodies tested negative. TCRdb's copy holds only in-frame clones and misses some; the assay was immunoSEQ multiplex PCR. The table shows tens of thousands of clones, with 75% to 85% occurring only once. The sample belongs to a study of vaccination effects on CD4 cells after COVID-19.

This rearrangement joins TRBV7-2 to TRBJ2-1; D remains ambiguous. This TCR derives from a human donor who received a COVID-19 vaccine. The material sequenced was CD4+ T cells from PBMCs cultured with HCoV-229E spike peptides, taken after COVID-19 vaccination. CDR3 nucleotides: TGTGCCAGCAGCTTAACCGCGGCGGTCAATGAGCAGTTCTTC. It codes for CASSLTAAVNEQFF.